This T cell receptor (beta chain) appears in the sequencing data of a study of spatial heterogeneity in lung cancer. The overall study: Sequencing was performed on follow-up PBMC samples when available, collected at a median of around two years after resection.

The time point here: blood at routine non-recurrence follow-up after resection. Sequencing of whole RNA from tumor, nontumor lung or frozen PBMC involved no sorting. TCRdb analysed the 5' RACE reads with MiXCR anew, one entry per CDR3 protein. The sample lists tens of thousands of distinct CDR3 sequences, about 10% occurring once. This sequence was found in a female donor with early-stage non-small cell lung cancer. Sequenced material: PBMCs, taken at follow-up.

Written as DNA, the CDR3 is TGTGCCAGCAGCCCCCAACTAGAAGCTACGCAGTATTTT. Amino acids: CASSPQLEATQYF. The gene calls are TRBV28 and TRBJ2-3, with D possibly matching TRBD2 (5 bases). This CDR3 is 13 amino acids long. Per the germline V gene, CDR1 is MDHEN and CDR2 is SYDVKM. The V end lost 6 bases, the J end lost 8 bases, and 15 bases lay between the germline ends.